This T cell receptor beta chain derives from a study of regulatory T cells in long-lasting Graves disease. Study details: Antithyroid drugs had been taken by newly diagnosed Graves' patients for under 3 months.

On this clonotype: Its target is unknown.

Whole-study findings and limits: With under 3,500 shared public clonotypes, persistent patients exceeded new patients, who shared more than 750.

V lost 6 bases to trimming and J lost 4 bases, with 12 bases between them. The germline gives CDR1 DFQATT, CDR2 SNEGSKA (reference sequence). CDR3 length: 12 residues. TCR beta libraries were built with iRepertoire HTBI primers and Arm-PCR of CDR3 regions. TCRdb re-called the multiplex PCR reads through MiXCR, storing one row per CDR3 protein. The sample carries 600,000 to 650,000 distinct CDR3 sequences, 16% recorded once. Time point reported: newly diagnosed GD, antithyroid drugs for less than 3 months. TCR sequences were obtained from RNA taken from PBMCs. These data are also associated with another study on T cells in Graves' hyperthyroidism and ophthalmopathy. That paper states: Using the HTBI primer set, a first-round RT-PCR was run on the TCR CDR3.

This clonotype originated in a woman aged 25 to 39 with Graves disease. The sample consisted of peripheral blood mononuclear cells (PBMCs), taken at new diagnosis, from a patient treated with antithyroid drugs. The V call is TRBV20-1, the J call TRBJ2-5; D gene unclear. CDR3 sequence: CSALGLVETQYF. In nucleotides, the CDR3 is TGCAGTGCCCTCGGGCTGGTAGAGACCCAGTACTTC.